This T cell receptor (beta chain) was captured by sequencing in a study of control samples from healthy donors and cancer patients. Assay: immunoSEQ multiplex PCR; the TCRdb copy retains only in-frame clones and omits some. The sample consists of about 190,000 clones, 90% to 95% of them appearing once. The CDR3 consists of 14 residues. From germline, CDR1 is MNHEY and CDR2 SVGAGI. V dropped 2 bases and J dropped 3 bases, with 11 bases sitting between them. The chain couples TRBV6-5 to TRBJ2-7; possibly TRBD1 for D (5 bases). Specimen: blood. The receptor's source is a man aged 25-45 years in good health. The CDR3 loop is CASSYERTLYEQYF. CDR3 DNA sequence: TGTGCCAGCAGTTACGAGAGGACACTCTACGAGCAGTACTTC.